The TCR beta chain under discussion was sequenced for a study of T cell repertoires in ileal Crohn's disease. Study conclusions and caveats: Clonal expansions were more frequent in active smokers than non-smokers at surgery. Endoscopic recurrence occurred in every patient whose clonality exceeded 26.8%. High-frequency clones were more common in sorted CD8 than CD4 cells.

V was pared by 6 bases and J by 6 bases, with 12 bases of the junction left unmatched. CDR1 is SNHLY and CDR2 is FYNNEI in the germline V gene. The CDR3 contains 16 residues. Each sample's TCRB immunosequencing used around 0.45 micrograms of biopsy DNA. Assay: immunoSEQ multiplex PCR; the TCRdb copy retains only in-frame clones and omits some. The sample consists of tens of thousands of clones, roughly 81% of them appearing once. In regard to this clone: Its antigen remains unknown.

This TCR came from an adult with Crohn's disease. The chain uses TRBV2 and TRBJ2-3, with 10 nucleotides matching TRBD1. Material: ileal tissue. DNA for the CDR3: TGTGCCAGCAGCAGAGCCGGGACAGGGGCCTCGGATACGCAGTATTTT. Its translation is CASSRAGTGASDTQYF. Using reference TRBV2 and TRBJ2-3 for the parts outside the CDR3, the full variable domain is EPEVTQTPSHQVTQMGQEVILRCVPISNHLYFYWYRQILGQKVEFLVSFYNNEISEKSEIFDDQFSVERPDGSNFTLKIRSTKLEDSAMYFCASSRAGTGASDTQYFGPGTRLTVL.